A selection of T cell receptor beta chains follows, all from one sample in a study of blood T cell repertoires in COVID-19. Some clones are missing from TCRdb's copy, which holds only in-frame ones; the method was immunoSEQ multiplex PCR. This table has about 400,000 clones, roughly 90% appearing once. Source material: PBMCs or T cells enriched from blood (not recorded which). These receptors originate from a woman aged 25 to 45 with acute COVID-19. Each CDR3 is given with its conserved first and last residue. A D gene is named only where the DNA matches it firmly. Clone sizes are given selectively: once, few, many, or a class where the clone is expanded.

d_call	j_call	clone_size	v_call	cdr3_nt	cdr3_aa
-	TRBJ2-3	once	TRBV3-1/TRBV3-2	TGTGCCAGCGGACAGCCCTCTAGCACAGATACGCAGTATTTT	CASGQPSSTDTQYF
-	TRBJ1-4	-	TRBV11-2	TGTGCCAGCAGCTTACAGGGCAAAGCTGAAAAACTGTTTTTT	CASSLQGKAEKLFF
-	TRBJ1-6	-	TRBV3-1/TRBV3-2	TGTGCCAGCAGCCACCGGCGGACACCCCTCCACTTT	CASSHRRTPLHF
TRBD1	TRBJ2-5	-	TRBV15	TGTGCCACCAGCAGGGTCACAGGGGGCATTGTCAGGACCCAGTACTTC	CATSRVTGGIVRTQYF
TRBD1	TRBJ2-1	once	TRBV6-5	TGTGCCAGCTCAACAGGGGGCGAGGGATACAATGAGCAGTTCTTC	CASSTGGEGYNEQFF
-	TRBJ1-2	-	TRBV29-1	TGCAGCGTTGCGGGGGGCCTCTATGGCTACACCTTC	CSVAGGLYGYTF
TRBD2	TRBJ2-2	-	TRBV7-6	TGTGCCAGCAGCCAGGGACTAGCGTTGCCCGGGGAGCTGTTTTTT	CASSQGLALPGELFF
-	TRBJ1-2	-	TRBV21-1	TGTGCCAGCAGCAAAGGGGCGGGCTACACCTTC	CASSKGAGYTF
-	TRBJ2-5	-	TRBV7-9	TGTGCCAGCAGCTTACCGGGTAGAGGGTACTTC	CASSLPGRGYF
-	TRBJ1-2	-	TRBV9	TGTGCCAGCAGCGTAGAGCGGGATTCGCGGGGCTATGGCTACACCTTC	CASSVERDSRGYGYTF
TRBD2	TRBJ2-7	once	TRBV3-1/TRBV3-2	TGTGCCAGCAGCCCAGGACTAGCGGGGGGCCTGGACGAGCAGTACTTC	CASSPGLAGGLDEQYF
-	TRBJ1-4	-	TRBV5-6	TGTGCCAGCAGCATTAGGAATAGCGAAAAACTGTTTTTT	CASSIRNSEKLFF
-	TRBJ2-7	-	TRBV3-1/TRBV3-2	TGTGCCAGCAGCCGAGAACAGGGACCCTACGAGCAGTACTTC	CASSREQGPYEQYF
-	TRBJ2-1	-	TRBV21-1	TGTGCCAGCAGCAACCCCCCGCCAGGACTAGCGGGGGGGACCTTTTGGGAGCAGTTCTTC	CASSNPPPGLAGGTFWEQFF
-	TRBJ1-5	-	TRBV19	TGTGCCAGTACTCAGGACGGGGTCAACAATCAGCCCCAGCATTTT	CASTQDGVNNQPQHF
-	TRBJ2-3	-	TRBV2	TGTGCCAGGAATAGGGAGCGGGTCGGCACAGATACGCAGTATTTT	CARNRERVGTDTQYF
-	TRBJ1-5	-	TRBV12-3/TRBV12-4	TGTGCCAGCGGACAGAAGTCTAATCAGCCCCAGCATTTT	CASGQKSNQPQHF
TRBD1	TRBJ2-7	-	TRBV19	TGTGCGACATCGGGACAGACCTACGAGCAGTACTTC	CATSGQTYEQYF
TRBD1	TRBJ2-2	-	TRBV2	TGTGCCAGCAGTGAGCAGGAGACAGGGGGTGTCGGGGAGCTGTTTTTT	CASSEQETGGVGELFF
-	TRBJ1-6	-	TRBV21-1	TGTGCCAGCAGCAAATCACGGGGGACCCATAATTCACCCCTCCACTTT	CASSKSRGTHNSPLHF
-	TRBJ1-1	-	TRBV7-9	TGTGCCAGCAGCTTAGTCTTCGGCACTGAAGCTTTCTTT	CASSLVFGTEAFF